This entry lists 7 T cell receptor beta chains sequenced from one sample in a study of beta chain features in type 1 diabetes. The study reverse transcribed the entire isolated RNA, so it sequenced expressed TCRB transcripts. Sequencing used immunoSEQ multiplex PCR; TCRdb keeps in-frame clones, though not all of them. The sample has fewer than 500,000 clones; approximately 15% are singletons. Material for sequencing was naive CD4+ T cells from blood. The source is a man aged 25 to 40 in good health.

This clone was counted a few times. The CDR3: CASSLAVAGELFF. CDR3 bases: TGTGCCAGCAGCTTGGCCGTCGCCGGGGAGCTGTTTTTT. The chain recombines TRBV5-6 with TRBJ2-2, with D unclear. V was pared by 0 bases and J by 6 bases, with 6 bases between. The CDR3 has 13 residues. The germline CDR1 and CDR2 sequences are SGHDT and YYEEEE.

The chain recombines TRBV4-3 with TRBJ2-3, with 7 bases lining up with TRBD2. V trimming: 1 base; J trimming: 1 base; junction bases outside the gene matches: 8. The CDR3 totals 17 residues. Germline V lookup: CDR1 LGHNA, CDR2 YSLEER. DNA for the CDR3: TGCGCCAGCAGCCAAGGAAGCGGGGCAAGGGGCACAGATACGCAGTATTTT. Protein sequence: CASSQGSGARGTDTQYF.

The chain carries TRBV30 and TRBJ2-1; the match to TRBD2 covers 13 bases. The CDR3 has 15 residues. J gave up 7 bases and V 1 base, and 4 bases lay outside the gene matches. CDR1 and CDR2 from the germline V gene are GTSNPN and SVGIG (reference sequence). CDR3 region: CAWSGGLAGYNEQFF. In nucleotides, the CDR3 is TGTGCCTGGAGTGGGGGACTAGCGGGATATAATGAGCAGTTCTTC.

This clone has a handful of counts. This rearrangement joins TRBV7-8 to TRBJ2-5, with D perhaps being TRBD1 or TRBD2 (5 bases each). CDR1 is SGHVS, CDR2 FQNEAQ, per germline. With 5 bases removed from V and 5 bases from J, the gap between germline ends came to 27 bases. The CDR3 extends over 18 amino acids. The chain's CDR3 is CASSTRRIPGPSKETQYF. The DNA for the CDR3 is TGTGCCAGCAGCACCCGGAGAATACCGGGACCCTCTAAGGAGACCCAGTACTTC.

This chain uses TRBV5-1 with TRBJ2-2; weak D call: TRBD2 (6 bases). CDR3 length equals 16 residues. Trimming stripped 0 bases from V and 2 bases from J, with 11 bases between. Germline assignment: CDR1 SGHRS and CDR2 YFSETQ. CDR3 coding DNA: TGCGCCAGCAGCTTGGGGAGCGGGCGAAACACCGGGGAGCTGTTTTTT. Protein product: CASSLGSGRNTGELFF.

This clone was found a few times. CDR3 loop: CASSSTGQYQETQYF. The CDR3 DNA sequence: TGTGCCAGCAGTTCGACGGGACAGTACCAAGAGACCCAGTACTTC. The chain joins TRBV6-6 to TRBJ2-5, with 7 nucleotides matching TRBD1. CDR1 and CDR2 from the germline V gene are MNHNY and SVGAGI (reference sequence). With V trimmed by 4 bases and J by 0 bases, 5 bases remained unmatched. The CDR3 consists of 15 residues.

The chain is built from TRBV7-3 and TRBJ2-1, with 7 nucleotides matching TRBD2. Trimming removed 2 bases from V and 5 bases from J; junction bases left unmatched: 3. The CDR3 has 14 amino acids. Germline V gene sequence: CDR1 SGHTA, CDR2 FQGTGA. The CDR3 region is CASSLAGVDNEQFF. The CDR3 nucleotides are TGTGCCAGCAGCTTAGCGGGAGTGGACAATGAGCAGTTCTTC.